This T cell receptor beta chain was recovered during a study of early T cells in non-severe SARS-CoV-2 infection. Study as a whole: Bulk RNA taken from unsorted whole blood was sequenced, leaving chains unpaired. The study's findings and limits: VDJdb-based annotation leaned toward anti-spike CD8 responses and missed private and CD4 specificities.

Germline CDR1 reads SNHLY; CDR2 reads FYNNEI. The V segment lost 5 bases and the J segment 8 bases; nucleotides outside the gene matches: 5. This CDR3 is 14 amino acids long. The sample holds many counts of this clonotype. The antigen remains undetermined. Individual cDNA molecules received unique molecular identifiers. MiXCR, run by TCRdb on the 5' RACE reads, gives a single entry per CDR3 protein. The repertoire holds tens of thousands of distinct CDR3 sequences, about 11% seen once, with approximately 6.4% in the top ten. The TCR originated in an adult who was a healthcare worker with PCR-confirmed SARS-CoV-2 infection or an uninfected control (not recorded which). Sequenced: whole blood. The rearrangement uses TRBV2 and TRBJ2-1; 11 bases are a match to TRBD1. The CDR3 DNA follows: TGTGCCAGCAGTCGGGACAGGGGGAGCGATGAGCAGTTCTTC. It is translated as CASSRDRGSDEQFF.